This T cell receptor (beta chain) is from a study of identical twins. Germline assignment: CDR1 SGHRS and CDR2 YFSETQ. This CDR3 has 13 residues. V was cut by 0 bases and J by 10 bases, with 11 bases left in between. Many counts were recorded for this clonotype. TCRdb reprocessed the 5' RACE reads via MiXCR and lists one record per CDR3 protein. Of approximately 210,000 distinct CDR3 sequences listed, 5.5% to 7.5% are singletons. This sample was shared with a second study, whose subject was T cells expressing NK-cell markers.

The chain couples TRBV5-1 to TRBJ2-1; D uncertain. The source of this sequence is a woman in her late teens or twenties in good health. The sequencing input was CD8+ T cells sorted from blood. In DNA, the CDR3 is TGCGCCAGCAGCTTGGGGTCTGGGGTCGAGCAGTTCTTC. Protein product: CASSLGSGVEQFF.